What follows are 2 T cell receptor beta chains derived from one specimen sequenced in a study of shared clonotypes between healthy human individuals. Generated by immunoSEQ multiplex PCR, the TCRdb table keeps only in-frame clones and is missing some. Here the sample spans a few hundred thousand clones, 79% being singletons. Sequenced sample: PBMCs. These receptors originate from a woman aged 40 to 50 in good health. Some clones in this sample may be carry-over from other donors' samples.

This clone has a single count. This specimen includes other DNA sequences encoding the same CDR3. CDR3 sequence reads: CASSLGQGNTIYF. Here the CDR3 DNA reads TGTGCCAGCAGCTTAGGACAGGGAAACACCATATATTTT. J is TRBJ1-3 and V is TRBV7-9; maybe TRBD1 (5 bases). The CDR3 loop spans 13 amino acids. Germline V lookup: CDR1 SEHNR, CDR2 FQNEAQ (reference sequence). Trimming removed 1 base at V and 4 bases at J, with 5 bases between.

The J gene is TRBJ2-5, the V gene TRBV7-2; the D gene is possibly TRBD2 (5 bases). The CDR3 is 16 amino acids. V lost 3 bases and J lost 1, with 15 bases in between. The germline V gene encodes CDR1 SGHTA and CDR2 FQGNSA. The CDR3 sequence: CASSLFGRTFQETQYF. CDR3 bases: TGTGCCAGCAGCTTGTTTGGCAGGACTTTCCAAGAGACCCAGTACTTC. Supplemented by reference TRBV7-2 and TRBJ2-5, the full variable domain reads GAGVSQSPSNKVTEKGKDVELRCDPISGHTALYWYRQSLGQGLEFLIYFQGNSAPDKSGLPSDRFSAERTGGSVSTLTIQRTQQEDSAVYLCASSLFGRTFQETQYFGPGTRLLVL.